The rows below give T cell receptor beta chains drawn from one sample of a study of patients and donors after allogeneic stem cell transplantation. TCRdb reanalysed the RT-PCR reads using MiXCR and keeps one entry per CDR3 protein. The table shows 800,000 to 1,000,000 distinct CDR3 sequences, with about a sixth occurring only once. Sequencing input: blood, either unsorted or a sorted T cell fraction (not recorded which). Receptors originate from a human donor who was either an allogeneic HSCT recipient or a stem cell or donor lymphocyte infusion donor (not recorded which). It is not recorded whose cells these are; they may come from a transplant donor. CDR3s include the opening cysteine and the closing phenylalanine or tryptophan. Fields, in order: J gene, clone size, V gene, D gene, CDR3 protein, CDR3 DNA. D genes are given only for firm matches. The size field is filled for only some rows; it gives once, few, many or a size class.

j_gene: TRBJ2-5; abundance: NA; v_gene: TRBV9; d_gene: NA; CDR3aa: CASSVALSLGETQYF; CDR3nt: TGTGCCAGCAGCGTAGCGCTCTCACTAGGGGAGACCCAGTACTTC
j_gene: TRBJ2-1; abundance: few; v_gene: TRBV7-9; d_gene: TRBD2; CDR3aa: CASSSSTSGTHNEQFF; CDR3nt: TGTGCCAGCAGCTCCTCGACTAGCGGGACTCACAATGAGCAGTTCTTC
j_gene: TRBJ2-3; abundance: NA; v_gene: TRBV7-8; d_gene: TRBD1; CDR3aa: CASNLPWGQHTDTQYF; CDR3nt: TGTGCCAGCAACCTTCCTTGGGGACAGCACACAGATACGCAGTATTTT
j_gene: TRBJ2-3; abundance: few; v_gene: TRBV10-3; d_gene: NA; CDR3aa: CAISVRGTDTQYF; CDR3nt: TGTGCCATCAGTGTACGGGGCACAGATACGCAGTATTTT
j_gene: TRBJ2-1; abundance: NA; v_gene: TRBV9; d_gene: NA; CDR3aa: CASSVEARNNEQFF; CDR3nt: TGTGCCAGCAGCGTAGAGGCCAGGAATAATGAGCAGTTCTTC
j_gene: TRBJ2-1; abundance: NA; v_gene: TRBV7-2; d_gene: NA; CDR3aa: CASSLQGIGDEQFF; CDR3nt: TGTGCCAGCAGCCTGCAGGGTATAGGCGATGAGCAGTTCTTC
j_gene: TRBJ1-2; abundance: NA; v_gene: TRBV5-1; d_gene: TRBD1; CDR3aa: CASSPGQGARSGYTF; CDR3nt: TGCGCCAGCAGCCCTGGACAGGGGGCACGGAGTGGCTACACCTTC
j_gene: TRBJ1-1; abundance: NA; v_gene: TRBV10-3; d_gene: TRBD1; CDR3aa: CATATGRNTEAFF; CDR3nt: TGTGCCACCGCGACAGGGAGGAACACTGAAGCTTTCTTT
j_gene: TRBJ1-3; abundance: few; v_gene: TRBV5-1; d_gene: TRBD1; CDR3aa: CASSFSDRADTIYF; CDR3nt: TGCGCCAGCAGCTTTTCGGACAGGGCGGACACCATATATTTT
j_gene: TRBJ1-2; abundance: NA; v_gene: TRBV7-2; d_gene: NA; CDR3aa: CASSLRPGGGDGYTF; CDR3nt: TGTGCCAGCAGCTTACGACCCGGAGGGGGAGATGGCTACACCTTC
j_gene: TRBJ2-1; abundance: NA; v_gene: TRBV7-2; d_gene: TRBD2; CDR3aa: CASSLLKLAGVNEQFF; CDR3nt: TGTGCCAGCAGCTTACTTAAACTAGCGGGAGTGAATGAGCAGTTCTTC
j_gene: TRBJ2-5; abundance: NA; v_gene: TRBV25-1; d_gene: NA; CDR3aa: CASSGGSVGETQYF; CDR3nt: TGTGCCAGCAGTGGAGGTTCCGTGGGCGAGACCCAGTACTTC
j_gene: TRBJ1-6; abundance: NA; v_gene: TRBV12-3/TRBV12-4; d_gene: TRBD1; CDR3aa: CASIYGTGTSPLHF; CDR3nt: TGTGCCAGCATTTACGGGACAGGGACGTCACCCCTCCACTTT
j_gene: TRBJ1-1; abundance: few; v_gene: TRBV20-1; d_gene: NA; CDR3aa: CSAQPGGWNTEAFF; CDR3nt: TGCAGTGCTCAACCGGGAGGTTGGAACACTGAAGCTTTCTTT
j_gene: TRBJ2-5; abundance: NA; v_gene: TRBV15; d_gene: NA; CDR3aa: CATSRDRRGDQETQYF; CDR3nt: TGTGCCACCAGCAGAGACCGCAGGGGGGATCAAGAGACCCAGTACTTC
j_gene: TRBJ2-2; abundance: NA; v_gene: TRBV4-2; d_gene: NA; CDR3aa: CASSQGARNTGELFF; CDR3nt: TGTGCCAGCAGCCAGGGGGCCCGGAACACCGGGGAGCTGTTTTTT
j_gene: TRBJ2-7; abundance: few; v_gene: TRBV20-1; d_gene: TRBD1; CDR3aa: CSARARTGSHEQYF; CDR3nt: TGCAGTGCTAGAGCCCGGACAGGGAGCCACGAGCAGTACTTC
j_gene: TRBJ2-1; abundance: NA; v_gene: TRBV20-1; d_gene: NA; CDR3aa: CSAGGGSNEQFF; CDR3nt: TGCAGTGCTGGCGGAGGGAGTAATGAGCAGTTCTTC
j_gene: TRBJ2-3; abundance: few; v_gene: TRBV5-1; d_gene: NA; CDR3aa: CASLSGGTSTDTQYF; CDR3nt: TGCGCCAGCTTAAGTGGTGGGACTAGCACAGATACGCAGTATTTT
j_gene: TRBJ2-1; abundance: few; v_gene: TRBV7-2; d_gene: TRBD2; CDR3aa: CASSRSGRLYNEQFF; CDR3nt: TGTGCCAGCAGCCGCAGCGGGAGACTTTACAATGAGCAGTTCTTC
j_gene: TRBJ2-7; abundance: few; v_gene: TRBV27; d_gene: NA; CDR3aa: CASSGQLGYEQYF; CDR3nt: TGTGCCAGCAGTGGCCAGTTGGGCTACGAGCAGTACTTC
j_gene: TRBJ2-3; abundance: few; v_gene: TRBV6-2/TRBV6-3; d_gene: TRBD2; CDR3aa: CASSYLAGGPSADTQYF; CDR3nt: TGTGCCAGCAGTTACCTAGCGGGGGGGCCGAGCGCAGATACGCAGTATTTT
j_gene: TRBJ1-4; abundance: few; v_gene: TRBV27; d_gene: NA; CDR3aa: CASTQDIFATNEKLFF; CDR3nt: TGTGCCAGCACCCAAGACATATTTGCAACTAATGAAAAACTGTTTTTT
j_gene: TRBJ2-2; abundance: NA; v_gene: TRBV10-3; d_gene: NA; CDR3aa: CAISKAPGPGTGELFF; CDR3nt: TGTGCCATCAGCAAAGCACCGGGACCGGGTACCGGGGAGCTGTTTTTT
j_gene: TRBJ1-3; abundance: few; v_gene: TRBV5-1; d_gene: NA; CDR3aa: CASSPSSRNTIYF; CDR3nt: TGCGCCAGCAGCCCATCGTCTCGAAACACCATATATTTT
j_gene: TRBJ1-2; abundance: NA; v_gene: TRBV3-1; d_gene: NA; CDR3aa: CASSHGGFAYGYTF; CDR3nt: TGTGCCAGCAGCCATGGGGGCTTCGCCTATGGCTACACCTTC
j_gene: TRBJ2-3; abundance: NA; v_gene: TRBV12-3/TRBV12-4; d_gene: NA; CDR3aa: CASSPVSATQYF; CDR3nt: TGTGCCAGCAGCCCCGTCTCAGCCACGCAGTATTTT
j_gene: TRBJ2-7; abundance: few; v_gene: TRBV20-1; d_gene: TRBD2; CDR3aa: CSAGGTSGYYEQYF; CDR3nt: TGCAGTGCTGGAGGGACTAGCGGTTACTACGAGCAGTACTTC
j_gene: TRBJ1-4; abundance: NA; v_gene: TRBV7-8; d_gene: NA; CDR3aa: CASSWGDATNEKLFF; CDR3nt: TGTGCCAGCAGCTGGGGGGACGCAACTAATGAAAAACTGTTTTTT
j_gene: TRBJ2-5; abundance: few; v_gene: TRBV27; d_gene: NA; CDR3aa: CASRGWGGRETQYF; CDR3nt: TGTGCCAGCAGGGGTTGGGGGGGCCGAGAGACCCAGTACTTC
j_gene: TRBJ1-3; abundance: few; v_gene: TRBV27; d_gene: TRBD1; CDR3aa: CASSSRGQRNTIYF; CDR3nt: TGTGCCAGCAGTTCCAGGGGGCAAAGAAACACCATATATTTT
j_gene: TRBJ2-3; abundance: NA; v_gene: TRBV7-2; d_gene: NA; CDR3aa: CASRKDRNTDTQYF; CDR3nt: TGTGCCAGCAGGAAGGACAGAAACACAGATACGCAGTATTTT